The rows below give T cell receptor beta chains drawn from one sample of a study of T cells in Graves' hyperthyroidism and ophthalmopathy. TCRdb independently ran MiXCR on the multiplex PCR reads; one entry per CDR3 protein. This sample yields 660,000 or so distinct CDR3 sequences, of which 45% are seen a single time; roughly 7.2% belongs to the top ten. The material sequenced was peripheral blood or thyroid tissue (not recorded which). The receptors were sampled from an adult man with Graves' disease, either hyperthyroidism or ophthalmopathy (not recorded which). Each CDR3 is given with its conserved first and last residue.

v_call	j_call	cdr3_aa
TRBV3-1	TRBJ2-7	CASSQDLDGTSYQYF
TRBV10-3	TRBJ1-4	CAISPAATNEKLFF
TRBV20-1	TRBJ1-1	CSARRQGGNTEAFF
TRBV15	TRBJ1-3	CATSMGDRNTIYF
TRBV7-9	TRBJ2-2	CASSPPRSTGELFF
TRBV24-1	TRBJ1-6	CASRNPSSYNSPLHF
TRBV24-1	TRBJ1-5	CATSDARGRQPQHF
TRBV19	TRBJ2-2	CASSINHGLFF
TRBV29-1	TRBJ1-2	CSVESTGGFGYTF
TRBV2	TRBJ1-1	CASTSNARTGQRVFF
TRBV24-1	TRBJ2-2	CATSDFLGATLNTGELFF
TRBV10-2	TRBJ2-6	CASSLPASGANVLTF
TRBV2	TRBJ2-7	CASREWDYEQYF
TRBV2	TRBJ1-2	CASSEAAGVGYTF
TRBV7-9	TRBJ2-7	CASGGIYEQYF
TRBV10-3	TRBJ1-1	CAISAWGTEAFF
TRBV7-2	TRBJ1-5	CASSLLEGANQPQHF
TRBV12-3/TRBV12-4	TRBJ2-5	CASSPSRPGGGETQYF
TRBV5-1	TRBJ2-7	CASSASGHSYEQYF
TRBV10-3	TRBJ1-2	CASSSGIFNYGYTF
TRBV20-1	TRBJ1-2	CSANMPGTANYGYTF
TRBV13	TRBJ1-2	CASSLGGQGPSYGYTF
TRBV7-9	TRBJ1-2	CASSLQGTRGYTF
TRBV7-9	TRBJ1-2	CASSFYQNAYDGYTF
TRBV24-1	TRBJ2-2	CATSDDFNTGELFF
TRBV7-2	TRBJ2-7	CASSGAGGNSYEQYF
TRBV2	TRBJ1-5	CASSAVGNSNQPQHF
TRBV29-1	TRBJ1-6	CSVEESQDNSPLHF
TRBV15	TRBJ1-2	CATSRDQGRPVGSYTF
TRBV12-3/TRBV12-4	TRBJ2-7	CASSLRPQGKIYEQYF
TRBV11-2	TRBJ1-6	CASSPRQGPPFNSPLHF
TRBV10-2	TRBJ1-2	CASSAVGPRGYTF
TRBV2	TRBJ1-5	CASSTGIMGNQPQHF
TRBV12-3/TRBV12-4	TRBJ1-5	CASSLRTGEGQPQHF
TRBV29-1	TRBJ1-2	CSVRPGNIYGYTF
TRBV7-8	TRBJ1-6	CASSQTTQGRGSPLHF
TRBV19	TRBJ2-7	CASTSRAYEQYF
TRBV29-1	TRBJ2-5	CSVENQGRNQYF
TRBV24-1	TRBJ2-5	CATSDSTRGQETQYF
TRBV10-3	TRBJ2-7	CAITSGDRGYEQYF
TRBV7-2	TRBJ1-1	CASSLDRLREAFF
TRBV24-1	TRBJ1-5	CATSDQDGGRNQPQHF